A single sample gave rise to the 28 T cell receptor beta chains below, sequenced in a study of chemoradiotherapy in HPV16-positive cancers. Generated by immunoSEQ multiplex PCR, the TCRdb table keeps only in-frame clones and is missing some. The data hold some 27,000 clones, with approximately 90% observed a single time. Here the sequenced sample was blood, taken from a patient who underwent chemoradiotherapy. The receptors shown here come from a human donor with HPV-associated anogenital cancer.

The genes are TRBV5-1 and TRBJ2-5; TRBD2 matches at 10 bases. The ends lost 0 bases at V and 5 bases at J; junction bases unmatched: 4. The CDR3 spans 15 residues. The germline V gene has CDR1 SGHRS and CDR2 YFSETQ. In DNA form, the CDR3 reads TGCGCCAGCAGCTTGGCAGCGGGGGGGCTGGAGACCCAGTACTTC. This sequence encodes CASSLAAGGLETQYF. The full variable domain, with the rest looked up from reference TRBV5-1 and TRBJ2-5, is KAGVTQTPRYLIKTRGQQVTLSCSPISGHRSVSWYQQTPGQGLQFLFEYFSETQRNKGNFPGRFSGRQFSNSRSEMNVSTLELGDSALYLCASSLAAGGLETQYFGPGTRLLVL.

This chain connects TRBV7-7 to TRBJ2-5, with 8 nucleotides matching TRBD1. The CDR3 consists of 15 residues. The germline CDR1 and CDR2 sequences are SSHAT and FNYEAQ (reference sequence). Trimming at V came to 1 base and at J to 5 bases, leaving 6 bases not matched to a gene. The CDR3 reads CASSLGTGLVETQYF. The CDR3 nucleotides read TGTGCCAGCAGCTTAGGGACAGGGTTGGTGGAGACCCAGTACTTC.

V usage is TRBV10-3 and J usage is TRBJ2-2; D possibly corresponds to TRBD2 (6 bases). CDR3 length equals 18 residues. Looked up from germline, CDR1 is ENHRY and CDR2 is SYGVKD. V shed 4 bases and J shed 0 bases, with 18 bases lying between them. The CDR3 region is CAISVHRPLATNTGELFF. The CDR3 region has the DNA TGTGCCATCAGTGTTCATCGACCTCTAGCGACGAACACCGGGGAGCTGTTTTTT.

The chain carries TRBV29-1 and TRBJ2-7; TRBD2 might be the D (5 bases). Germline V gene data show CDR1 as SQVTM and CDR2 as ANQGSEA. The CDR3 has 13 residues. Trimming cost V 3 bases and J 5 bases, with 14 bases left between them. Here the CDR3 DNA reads TGCAGCGTTGAGGCAGAACTCGGGAACGAGCAGTACTTC. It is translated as CSVEAELGNEQYF.

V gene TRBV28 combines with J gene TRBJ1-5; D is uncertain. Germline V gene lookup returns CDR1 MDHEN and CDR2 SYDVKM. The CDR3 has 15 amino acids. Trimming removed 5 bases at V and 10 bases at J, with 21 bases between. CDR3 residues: CASSLPHEATRPQHF. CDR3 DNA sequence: TGTGCCAGCAGTCTTCCACATGAGGCGACGAGACCCCAGCATTTT.

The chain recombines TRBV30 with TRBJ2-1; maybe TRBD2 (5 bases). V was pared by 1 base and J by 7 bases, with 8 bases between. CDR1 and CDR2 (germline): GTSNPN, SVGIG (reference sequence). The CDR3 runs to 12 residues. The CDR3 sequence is CAWSARGNEQFF. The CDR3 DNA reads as TGTGCCTGGAGTGCCAGAGGGAATGAGCAGTTCTTC.

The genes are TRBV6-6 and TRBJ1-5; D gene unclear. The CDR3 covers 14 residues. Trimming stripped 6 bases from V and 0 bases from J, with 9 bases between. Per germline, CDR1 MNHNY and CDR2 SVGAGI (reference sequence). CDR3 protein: CASRPTDSNQPQHF. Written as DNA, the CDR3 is TGTGCCAGCAGGCCGACCGATAGCAATCAGCCCCAGCATTTT.

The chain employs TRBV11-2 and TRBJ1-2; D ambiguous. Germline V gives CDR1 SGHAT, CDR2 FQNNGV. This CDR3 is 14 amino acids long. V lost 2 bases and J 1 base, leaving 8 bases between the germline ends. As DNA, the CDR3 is TGTGCCAGCAGCTTACTCGCGTATAACTATGGCTACACCTTC. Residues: CASSLLAYNYGYTF.

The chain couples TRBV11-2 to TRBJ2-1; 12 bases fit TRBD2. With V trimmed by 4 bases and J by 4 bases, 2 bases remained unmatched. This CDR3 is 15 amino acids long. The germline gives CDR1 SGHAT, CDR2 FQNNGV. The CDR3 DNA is TGTGCCAGCAGCTGGACTAGCGGGGTTTACAATGAGCAGTTCTTC. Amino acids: CASSWTSGVYNEQFF.

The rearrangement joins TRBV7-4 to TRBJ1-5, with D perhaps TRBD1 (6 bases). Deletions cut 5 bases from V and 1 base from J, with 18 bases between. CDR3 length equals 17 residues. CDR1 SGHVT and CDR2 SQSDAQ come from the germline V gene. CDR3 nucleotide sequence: TGTGCCAGCAGCACATTACTGGGGGGGCCAAGCAATCAGCCCCAGCATTTT. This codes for CASSTLLGGPSNQPQHF.

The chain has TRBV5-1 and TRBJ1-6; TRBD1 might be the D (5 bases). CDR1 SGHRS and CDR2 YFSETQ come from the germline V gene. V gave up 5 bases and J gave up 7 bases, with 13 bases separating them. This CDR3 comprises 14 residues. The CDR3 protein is CASRRDWDNSPLHF. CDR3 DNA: TGCGCCAGCAGGAGAGATTGGGACAATTCACCCCTCCACTTT.

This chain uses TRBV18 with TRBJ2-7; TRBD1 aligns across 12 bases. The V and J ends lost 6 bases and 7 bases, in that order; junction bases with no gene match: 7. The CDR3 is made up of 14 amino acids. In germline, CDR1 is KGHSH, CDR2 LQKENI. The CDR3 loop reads CASSPGQGAIEQYF. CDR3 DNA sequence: TGTGCCAGCTCCCCGGGACAGGGGGCTATTGAGCAGTACTTC.

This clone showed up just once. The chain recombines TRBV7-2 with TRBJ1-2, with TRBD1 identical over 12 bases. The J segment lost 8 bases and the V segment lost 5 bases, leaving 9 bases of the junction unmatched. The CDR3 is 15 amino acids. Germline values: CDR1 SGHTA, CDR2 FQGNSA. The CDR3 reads CASSPGTGGVWGYTF. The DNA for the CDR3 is TGTGCCAGCAGCCCAGGGACAGGGGGCGTTTGGGGCTACACCTTC.

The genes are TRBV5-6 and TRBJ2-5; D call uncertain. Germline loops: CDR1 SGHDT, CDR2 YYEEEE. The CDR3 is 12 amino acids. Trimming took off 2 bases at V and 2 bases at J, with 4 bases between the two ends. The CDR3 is CASSLQQETQYF. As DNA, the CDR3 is TGTGCCAGCAGCTTACAGCAAGAGACCCAGTACTTC.

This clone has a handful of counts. CDR3 nucleotides: TGTGCCAGCACATTTCGCGGGACCCTGGAGCTGTTTTTT. This codes for CASTFRGTLELFF. This chain connects TRBV6-1 to TRBJ2-2, with a weak D call TRBD2 (6 bases). V was trimmed by 7 bases and J by 10 bases, leaving 16 bases between them. CDR1 is MNHNS and CDR2 is SASEGT in the germline V gene. The CDR3 loop spans 13 amino acids.

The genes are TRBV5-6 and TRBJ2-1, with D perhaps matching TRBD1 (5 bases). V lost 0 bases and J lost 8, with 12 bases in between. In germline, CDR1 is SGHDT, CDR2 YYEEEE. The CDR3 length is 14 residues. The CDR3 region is CASSLGLARDEQFF. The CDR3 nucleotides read TGTGCCAGCAGCTTGGGCTTAGCCAGGGATGAGCAGTTCTTC.

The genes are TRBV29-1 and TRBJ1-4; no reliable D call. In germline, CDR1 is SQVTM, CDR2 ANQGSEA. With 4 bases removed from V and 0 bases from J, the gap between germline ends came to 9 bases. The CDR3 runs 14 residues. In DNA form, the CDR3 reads TGCAGCGTTGTTGGGGAGTCAACTAATGAAAAACTGTTTTTT. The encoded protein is CSVVGESTNEKLFF.

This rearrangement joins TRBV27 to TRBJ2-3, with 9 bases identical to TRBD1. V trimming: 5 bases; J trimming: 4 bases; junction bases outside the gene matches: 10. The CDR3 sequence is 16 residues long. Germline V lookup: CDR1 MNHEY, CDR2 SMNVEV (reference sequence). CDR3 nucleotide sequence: TGTGCCAGCAGTACTGCGACAGGGGGTTACCCAGATACGCAGTATTTT. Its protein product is CASSTATGGYPDTQYF.

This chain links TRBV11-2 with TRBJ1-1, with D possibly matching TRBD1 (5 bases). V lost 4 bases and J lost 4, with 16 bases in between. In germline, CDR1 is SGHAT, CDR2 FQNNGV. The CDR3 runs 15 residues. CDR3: CASSSPIVGGTEAFF. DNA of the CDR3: TGTGCCAGCAGCTCCCCGATCGTCGGGGGCACTGAAGCTTTCTTT.

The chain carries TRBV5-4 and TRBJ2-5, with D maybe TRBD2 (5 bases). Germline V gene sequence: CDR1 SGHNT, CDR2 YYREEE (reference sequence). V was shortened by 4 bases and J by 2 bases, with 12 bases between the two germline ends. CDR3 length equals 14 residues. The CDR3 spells CASSPPGTQETQYF. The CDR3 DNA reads TGTGCCAGCAGCCCGCCGGGAACTCAAGAGACCCAGTACTTC. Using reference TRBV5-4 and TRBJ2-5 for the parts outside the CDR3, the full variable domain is ETGVTQSPTHLIKTRGQQVTLRCSSQSGHNTVSWYQQALGQGPQFIFQYYREEENGRGNFPPRFSGLQFPNYSSELNVNALELDDSALYLCASSPPGTQETQYFGPGTRLLVL.

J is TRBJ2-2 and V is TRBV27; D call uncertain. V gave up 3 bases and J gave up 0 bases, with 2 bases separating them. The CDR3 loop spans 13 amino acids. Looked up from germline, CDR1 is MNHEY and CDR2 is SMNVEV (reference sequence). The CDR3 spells CASSLTNTGELFF. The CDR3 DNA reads TGTGCCAGCAGTTTGACGAACACCGGGGAGCTGTTTTTT.

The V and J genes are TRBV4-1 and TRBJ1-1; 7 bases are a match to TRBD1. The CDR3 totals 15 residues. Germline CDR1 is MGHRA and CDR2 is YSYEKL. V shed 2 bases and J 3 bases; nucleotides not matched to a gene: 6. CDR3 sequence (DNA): TGCGCCAGCAGCCAATGGCTTGACAGGGACACTGAAGCTTTCTTT. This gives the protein CASSQWLDRDTEAFF.

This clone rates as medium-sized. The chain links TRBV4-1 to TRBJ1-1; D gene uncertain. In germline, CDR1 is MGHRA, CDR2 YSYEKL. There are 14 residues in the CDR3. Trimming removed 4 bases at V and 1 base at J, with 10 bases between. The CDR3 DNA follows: TGCGCCAGCAGCCTGGATGCCGGGAACACTGAAGCTTTCTTT. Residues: CASSLDAGNTEAFF.

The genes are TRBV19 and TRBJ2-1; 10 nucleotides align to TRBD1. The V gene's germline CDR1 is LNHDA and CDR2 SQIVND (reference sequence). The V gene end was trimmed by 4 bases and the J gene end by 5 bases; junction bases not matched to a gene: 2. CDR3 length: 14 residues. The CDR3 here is CASSTDRGNNEQFF. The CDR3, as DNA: TGTGCCAGTAGTACGGACAGGGGGAACAATGAGCAGTTCTTC.

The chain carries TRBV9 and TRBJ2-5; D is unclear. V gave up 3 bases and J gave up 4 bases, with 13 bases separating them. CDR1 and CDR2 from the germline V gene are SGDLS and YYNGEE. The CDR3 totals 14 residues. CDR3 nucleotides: TGTGCCAGCAGCGCCGGGTTAGGGATAGAGACCCAGTACTTC. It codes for CASSAGLGIETQYF.

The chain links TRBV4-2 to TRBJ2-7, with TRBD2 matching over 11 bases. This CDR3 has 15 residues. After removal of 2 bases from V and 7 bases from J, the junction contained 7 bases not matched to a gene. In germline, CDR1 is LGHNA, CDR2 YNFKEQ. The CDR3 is CASSQQLAGVEEQYF. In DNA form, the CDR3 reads TGTGCCAGCAGCCAACAACTAGCGGGAGTTGAAGAGCAGTACTTC.

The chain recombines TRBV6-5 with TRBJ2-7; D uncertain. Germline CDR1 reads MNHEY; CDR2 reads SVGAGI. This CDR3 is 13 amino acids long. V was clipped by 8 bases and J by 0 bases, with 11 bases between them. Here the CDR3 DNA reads TGTGCCAGCTGGGGTATGAGCTCCTACGAGCAGTACTTC. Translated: CASWGMSSYEQYF.

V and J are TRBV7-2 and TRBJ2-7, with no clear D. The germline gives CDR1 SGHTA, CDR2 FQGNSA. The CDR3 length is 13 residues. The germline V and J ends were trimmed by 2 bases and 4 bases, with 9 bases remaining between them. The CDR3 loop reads CASSLQWGYEQYF. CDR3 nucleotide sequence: TGTGCCAGCAGCTTACAGTGGGGATACGAGCAGTACTTC.